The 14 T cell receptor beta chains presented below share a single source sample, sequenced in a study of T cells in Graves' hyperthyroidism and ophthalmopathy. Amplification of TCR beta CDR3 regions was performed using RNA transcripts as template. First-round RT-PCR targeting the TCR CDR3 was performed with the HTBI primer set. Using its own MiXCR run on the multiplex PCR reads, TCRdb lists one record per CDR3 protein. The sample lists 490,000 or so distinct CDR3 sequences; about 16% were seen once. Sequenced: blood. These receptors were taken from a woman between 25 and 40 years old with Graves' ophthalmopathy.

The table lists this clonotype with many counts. CDR3 residues: CASSYLTGRDTQYF. As DNA, the CDR3 is TGTGCCAGCAGCTACCTGACAGGGCGGGATACGCAGTATTTT. The chain joins TRBV7-9 to TRBJ2-3; the match to TRBD1 covers 7 bases. J gave up 6 bases and V 4 bases, and 7 bases lay outside the gene matches. This CDR3 spans 14 amino acids. Looked up from germline, CDR1 is SEHNR and CDR2 is FQNEAQ (reference sequence).

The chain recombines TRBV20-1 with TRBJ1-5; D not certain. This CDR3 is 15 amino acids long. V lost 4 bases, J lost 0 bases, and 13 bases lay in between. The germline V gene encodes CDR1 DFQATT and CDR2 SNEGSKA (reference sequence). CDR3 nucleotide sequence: TGCAGTGCTAAACCCCTCTTTCATAGCAATCAGCCCCAGCATTTT. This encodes CSAKPLFHSNQPQHF.

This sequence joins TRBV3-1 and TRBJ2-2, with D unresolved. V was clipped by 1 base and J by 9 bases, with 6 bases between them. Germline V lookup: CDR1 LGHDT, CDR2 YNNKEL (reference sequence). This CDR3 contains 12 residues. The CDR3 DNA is TGTGCCAGCAGCCAAGCCACTAGGGAGCTGTTTTTT. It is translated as CASSQATRELFF.

For the CDR3, the DNA is TGTGCCAGCAGCTTAGTTGGGGGACCCAATCTAATAGGGTACACCGGGGAGCTGTTTTTT. Translation: CASSLVGGPNLIGYTGELFF. V is TRBV7-9 and J is TRBJ2-2; the D gene could be TRBD1 or TRBD2 (5 bases each). This CDR3 is built from 20 residues. The germline CDR1 and CDR2 sequences are SEHNR and FQNEAQ (reference sequence). V lost 1 base and J 3 bases, leaving 24 bases between the germline ends.

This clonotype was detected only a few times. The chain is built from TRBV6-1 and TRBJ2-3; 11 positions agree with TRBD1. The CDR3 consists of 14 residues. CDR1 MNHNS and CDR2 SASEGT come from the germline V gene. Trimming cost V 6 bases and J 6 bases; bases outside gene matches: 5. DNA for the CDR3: TGTGCCAGCAGACCAGGACAGGGGGCGGATACGCAGTATTTT. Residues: CASRPGQGADTQYF.

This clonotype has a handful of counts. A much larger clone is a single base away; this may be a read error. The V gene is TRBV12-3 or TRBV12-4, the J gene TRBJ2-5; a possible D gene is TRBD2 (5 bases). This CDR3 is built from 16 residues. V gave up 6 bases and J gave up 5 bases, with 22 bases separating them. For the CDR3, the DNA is TGTGCCAGCAGCTCCGAGGTCGGGGATATGGGGGAGACCCAGTACTTC. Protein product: CASSSEVGDMGETQYF.

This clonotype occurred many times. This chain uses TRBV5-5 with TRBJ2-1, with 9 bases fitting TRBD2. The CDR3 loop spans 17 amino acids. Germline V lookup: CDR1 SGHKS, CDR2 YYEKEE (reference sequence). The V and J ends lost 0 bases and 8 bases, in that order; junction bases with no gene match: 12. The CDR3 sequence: CASSLAMASGTIHEQFF. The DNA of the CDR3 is TGTGCCAGCAGCTTGGCGATGGCTAGCGGGACGATCCATGAGCAGTTCTTC.

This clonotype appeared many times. The CDR3 is CATVTSGRRNEQFF. DNA of the CDR3: TGTGCCACGGTGACTAGCGGGAGAAGGAATGAGCAGTTCTTC. The V call is TRBV2, the J call TRBJ2-1, with TRBD2 matching over 12 bases. CDR1 is SNHLY, CDR2 FYNNEI, per germline. The CDR3 consists of 14 residues. J lost 7 bases, V lost 10 bases, and 8 bases had no gene match.

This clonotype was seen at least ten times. Here the CDR3 reads CASSPLGTGTFF. The DNA of the CDR3 is TGTGCCAGCTCACCACTCGGGACAGGGACTTTCTTT. The V call is TRBV18, the J call TRBJ1-1, with 9 bases aligning to TRBD1. Germline-derived CDR1 and CDR2 are KGHSH and LQKENI. The junction had 3 bases not matched to a gene; V was cut back by 1 base and J by 12 bases. The CDR3 length is 12 residues.

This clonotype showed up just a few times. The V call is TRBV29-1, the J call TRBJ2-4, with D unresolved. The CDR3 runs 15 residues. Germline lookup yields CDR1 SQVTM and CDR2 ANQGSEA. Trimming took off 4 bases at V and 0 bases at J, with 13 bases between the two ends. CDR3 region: CSVGPDILAKNIQYF. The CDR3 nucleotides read TGCAGCGTTGGCCCCGACATCCTAGCCAAAAACATTCAGTACTTC.

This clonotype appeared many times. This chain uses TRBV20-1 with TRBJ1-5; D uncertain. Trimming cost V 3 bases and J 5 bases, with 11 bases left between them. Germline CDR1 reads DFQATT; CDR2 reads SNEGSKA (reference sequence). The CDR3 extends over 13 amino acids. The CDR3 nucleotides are TGCAGTGCTAGGGATGACGGGCATCAGCCCCAGCATTTT. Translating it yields CSARDDGHQPQHF.

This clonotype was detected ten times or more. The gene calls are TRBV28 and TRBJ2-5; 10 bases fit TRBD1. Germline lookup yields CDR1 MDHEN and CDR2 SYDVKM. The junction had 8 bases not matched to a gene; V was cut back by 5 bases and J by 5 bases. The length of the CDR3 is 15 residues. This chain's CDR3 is CASSPLTGGLETQYF. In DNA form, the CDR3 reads TGTGCCAGCAGTCCCCTGACAGGGGGCTTGGAGACCCAGTACTTC.

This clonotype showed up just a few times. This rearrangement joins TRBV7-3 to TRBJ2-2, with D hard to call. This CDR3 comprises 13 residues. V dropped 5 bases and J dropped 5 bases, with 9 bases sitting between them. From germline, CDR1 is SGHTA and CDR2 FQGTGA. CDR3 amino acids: CASSPKTTGELFF. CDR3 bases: TGTGCCAGCAGCCCCAAGACGACCGGGGAGCTGTTTTTT.

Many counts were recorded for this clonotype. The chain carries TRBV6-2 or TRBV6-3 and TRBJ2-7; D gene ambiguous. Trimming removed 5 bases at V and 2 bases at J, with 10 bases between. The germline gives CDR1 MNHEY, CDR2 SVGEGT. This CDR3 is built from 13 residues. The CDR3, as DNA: TGTGCCAGCAGTGACCCGGGCGCCTACGAGCAGTACTTC. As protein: CASSDPGAYEQYF.